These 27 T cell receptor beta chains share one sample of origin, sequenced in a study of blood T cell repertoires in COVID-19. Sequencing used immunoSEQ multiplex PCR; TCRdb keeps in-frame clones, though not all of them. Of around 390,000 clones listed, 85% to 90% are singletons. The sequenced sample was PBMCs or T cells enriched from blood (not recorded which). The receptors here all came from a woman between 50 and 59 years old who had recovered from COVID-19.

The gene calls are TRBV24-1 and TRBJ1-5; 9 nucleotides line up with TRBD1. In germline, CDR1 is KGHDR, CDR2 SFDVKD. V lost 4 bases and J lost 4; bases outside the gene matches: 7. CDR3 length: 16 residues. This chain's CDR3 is CATSEASGTGNQPQHF. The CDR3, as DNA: TGTGCCACCAGTGAGGCATCCGGGACAGGGAATCAGCCCCAGCATTTT.

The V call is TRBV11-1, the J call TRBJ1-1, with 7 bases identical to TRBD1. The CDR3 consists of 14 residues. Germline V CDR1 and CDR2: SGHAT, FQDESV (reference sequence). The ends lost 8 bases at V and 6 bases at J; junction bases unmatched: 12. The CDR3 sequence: CASGKTGIGPEAFF. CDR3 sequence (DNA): TGTGCCAGCGGAAAGACAGGGATCGGGCCTGAAGCTTTCTTT.

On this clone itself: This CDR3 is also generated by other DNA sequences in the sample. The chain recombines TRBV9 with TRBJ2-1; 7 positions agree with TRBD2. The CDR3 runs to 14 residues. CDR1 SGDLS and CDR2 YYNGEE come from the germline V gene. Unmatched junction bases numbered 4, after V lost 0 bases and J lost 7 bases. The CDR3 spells CASSVAGGKNEQFF. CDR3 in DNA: TGTGCCAGCAGCGTAGCGGGGGGAAAGAATGAGCAGTTCTTC.

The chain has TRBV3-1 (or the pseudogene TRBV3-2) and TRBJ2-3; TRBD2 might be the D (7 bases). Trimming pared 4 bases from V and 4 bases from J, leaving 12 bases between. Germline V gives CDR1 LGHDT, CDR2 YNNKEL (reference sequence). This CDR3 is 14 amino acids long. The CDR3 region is CASSRSGGADTQYF. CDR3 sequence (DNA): TGTGCCAGCAGCCGGTCGGGGGGCGCAGATACGCAGTATTTT.

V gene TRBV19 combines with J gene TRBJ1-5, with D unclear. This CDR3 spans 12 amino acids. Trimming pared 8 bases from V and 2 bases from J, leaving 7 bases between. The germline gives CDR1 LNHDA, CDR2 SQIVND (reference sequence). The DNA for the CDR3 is TGTGCCAGTCGCGCCGGCAATCAGCCCCAGCATTTT. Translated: CASRAGNQPQHF.

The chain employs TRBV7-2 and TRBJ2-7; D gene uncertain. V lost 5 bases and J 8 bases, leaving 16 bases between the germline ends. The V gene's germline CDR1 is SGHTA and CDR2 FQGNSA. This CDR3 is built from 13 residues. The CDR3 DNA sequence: TGTGCCAGCAGCCCCCTCCCCCGGGTCAAGCAGTACTTC. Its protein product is CASSPLPRVKQYF.

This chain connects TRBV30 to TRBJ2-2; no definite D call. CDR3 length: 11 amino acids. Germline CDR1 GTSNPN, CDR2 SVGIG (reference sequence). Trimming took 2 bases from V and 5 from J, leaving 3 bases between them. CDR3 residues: CAWSRTGELFF. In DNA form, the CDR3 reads TGTGCCTGGAGTCGTACCGGGGAGCTGTTTTTT.

The chain's CDR3 is CASGKGEPSPLHF. CDR3 nucleotide sequence: TGCGCCAGCGGGAAGGGAGAGCCCTCACCCCTCCACTTT. The V call is TRBV5-1, the J call TRBJ1-6, with D uncertain. The germline V gene encodes CDR1 SGHRS and CDR2 YFSETQ. V shed 7 bases and J shed 10 bases, with 15 bases lying between them. This CDR3 is 13 amino acids long.

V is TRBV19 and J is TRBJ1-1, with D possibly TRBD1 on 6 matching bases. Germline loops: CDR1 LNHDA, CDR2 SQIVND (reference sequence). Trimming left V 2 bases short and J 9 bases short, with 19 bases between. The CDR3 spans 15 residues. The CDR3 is CASSISPSDSMKAFF. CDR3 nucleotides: TGTGCCAGTAGTATATCCCCCTCGGACAGCATGAAAGCTTTCTTT.

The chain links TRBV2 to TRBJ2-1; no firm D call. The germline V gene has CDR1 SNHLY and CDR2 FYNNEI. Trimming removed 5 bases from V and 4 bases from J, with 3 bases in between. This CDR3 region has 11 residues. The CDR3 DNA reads TGTGCCAGCAGTCGGTACAATGAGCAGTTCTTC. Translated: CASSRYNEQFF.

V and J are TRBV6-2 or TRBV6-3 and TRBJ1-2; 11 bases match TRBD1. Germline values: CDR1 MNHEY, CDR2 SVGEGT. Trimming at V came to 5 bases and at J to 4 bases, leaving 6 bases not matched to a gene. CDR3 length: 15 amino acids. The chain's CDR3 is CASSRTGGASYGYTF. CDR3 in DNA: TGTGCCAGCAGTCGGACAGGGGGCGCGAGCTATGGCTACACCTTC.

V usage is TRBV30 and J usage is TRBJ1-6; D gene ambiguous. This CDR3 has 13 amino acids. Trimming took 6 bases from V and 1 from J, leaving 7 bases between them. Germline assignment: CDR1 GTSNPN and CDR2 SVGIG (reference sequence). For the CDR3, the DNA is TGTGCCTGCGTGAGGTCCTATAATTCACCCCTCCACTTT. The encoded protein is CACVRSYNSPLHF.

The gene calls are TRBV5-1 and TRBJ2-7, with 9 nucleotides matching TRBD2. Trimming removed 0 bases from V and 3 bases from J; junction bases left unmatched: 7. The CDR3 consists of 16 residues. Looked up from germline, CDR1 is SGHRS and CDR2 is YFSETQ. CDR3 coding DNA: TGCGCCAGCAGCTTGGTATTTAGCGGGAGTAACTACGAGCAGTACTTC. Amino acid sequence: CASSLVFSGSNYEQYF.

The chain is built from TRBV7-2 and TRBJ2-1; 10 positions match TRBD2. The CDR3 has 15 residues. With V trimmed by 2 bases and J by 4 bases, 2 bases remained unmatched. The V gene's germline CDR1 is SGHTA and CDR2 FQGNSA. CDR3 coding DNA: TGTGCCAGCAGCTTAAGCGGGGGGGGATACAATGAGCAGTTCTTC. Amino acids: CASSLSGGGYNEQFF.

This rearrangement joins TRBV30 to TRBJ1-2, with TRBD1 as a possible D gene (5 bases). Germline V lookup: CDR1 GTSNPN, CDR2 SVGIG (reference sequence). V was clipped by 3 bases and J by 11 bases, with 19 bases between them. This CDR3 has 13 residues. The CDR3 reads CAWRDAGLFLYTF. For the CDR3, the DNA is TGTGCCTGGAGAGACGCGGGACTTTTTTTATACACCTTC.

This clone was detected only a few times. The CDR3 region has the DNA TGTGCCAGCCTCCTCGAGGCAGGGTATGGCTACACCTTC. Its protein product is CASLLEAGYGYTF. The chain combines TRBV28 with TRBJ1-2; tentative D call: TRBD1 (5 bases). The CDR3 length is 13 residues. Germline CDR1 MDHEN, CDR2 SYDVKM. Between the trimmed V and J ends, which lost 8 bases and 5 bases, there was a span of 15 bases.

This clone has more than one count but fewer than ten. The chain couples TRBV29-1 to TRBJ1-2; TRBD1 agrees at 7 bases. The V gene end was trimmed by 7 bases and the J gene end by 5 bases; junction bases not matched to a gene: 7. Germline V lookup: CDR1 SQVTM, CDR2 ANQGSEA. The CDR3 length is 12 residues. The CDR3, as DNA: TGCAGCGGTCGGGACAGAAGTTATGGCTACACCTTC. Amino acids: CSGRDRSYGYTF.

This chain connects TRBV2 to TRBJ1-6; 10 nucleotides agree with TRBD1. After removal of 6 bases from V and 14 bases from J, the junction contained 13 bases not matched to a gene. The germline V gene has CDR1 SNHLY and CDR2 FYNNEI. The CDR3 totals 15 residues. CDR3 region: CASRGQGLPLVALHF. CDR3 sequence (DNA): TGTGCCAGCAGGGGACAGGGGCTCCCTTTAGTAGCCCTCCACTTT. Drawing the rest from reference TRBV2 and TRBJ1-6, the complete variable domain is EPEVTQTPSHQVTQMGQEVILRCVPISNHLYFYWYRQILGQKVEFLVSFYNNEISEKSEIFDDQFSVERPDGSNFTLKIRSTKLEDSAMYFCASRGQGLPLVALHFGNGTRLTVT.

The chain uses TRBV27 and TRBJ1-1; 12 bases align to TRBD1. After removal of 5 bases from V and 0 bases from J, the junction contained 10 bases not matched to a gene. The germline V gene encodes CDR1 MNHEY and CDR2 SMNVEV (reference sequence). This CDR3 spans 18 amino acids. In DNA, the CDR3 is TGTGCCAGCAGTCATCTACCGGGACAGGGGGCTGTGAACACTGAAGCTTTCTTT. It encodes CASSHLPGQGAVNTEAFF.

Written as DNA, the CDR3 is TGTGCCAGCAGCTTCCGGGACTACAGTAGGAATGAGCAGTTCTTC. As protein: CASSFRDYSRNEQFF. The chain couples TRBV11-2 to TRBJ2-1; 7 bases map to TRBD2. V gave up 3 bases and J gave up 7 bases; unmatched junction bases: 9. The CDR3 sequence is 15 residues long. Germline V CDR1 and CDR2: SGHAT, FQNNGV.

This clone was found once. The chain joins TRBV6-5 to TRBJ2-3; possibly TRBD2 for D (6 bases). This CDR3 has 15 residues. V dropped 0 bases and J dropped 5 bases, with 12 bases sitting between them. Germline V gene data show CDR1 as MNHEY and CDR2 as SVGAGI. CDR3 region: CASSYSAGTLDTQYF. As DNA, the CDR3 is TGTGCCAGCAGTTACTCGGCGGGGACCCTAGATACGCAGTATTTT.

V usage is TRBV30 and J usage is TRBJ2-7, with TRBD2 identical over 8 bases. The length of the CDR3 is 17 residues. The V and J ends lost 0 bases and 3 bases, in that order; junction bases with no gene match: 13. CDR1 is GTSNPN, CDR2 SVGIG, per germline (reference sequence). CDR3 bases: TGTGCCTGGAGTGTACCCCCCACCGGGACTAGTCTCTACGAGCAGTACTTC. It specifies CAWSVPPTGTSLYEQYF. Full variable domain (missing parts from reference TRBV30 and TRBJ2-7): SQTIHQWPATLVQPVGSPLSLECTVEGTSNPNLYWYRQAAGRGLQLLFYSVGIGQISSEVPQNLSASRPQDRQFILSSKKLLLSDSGFYLCAWSVPPTGTSLYEQYFGPGTRLTVT.

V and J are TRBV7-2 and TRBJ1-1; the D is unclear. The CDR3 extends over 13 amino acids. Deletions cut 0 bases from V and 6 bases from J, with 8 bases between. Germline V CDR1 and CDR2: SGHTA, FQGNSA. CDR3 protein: CASSLAGRSEAFF. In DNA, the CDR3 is TGTGCCAGCAGCTTAGCGGGCCGGTCTGAAGCTTTCTTT.

The CDR3, as DNA: TGTGCCAGCAGTTACTCGAGTTCCGAGGGACAGGCCACCTACACCTTC. Its translation: CASSYSSSEGQATYTF. This sequence joins TRBV6-5 and TRBJ1-2; TRBD1 matches at 8 bases. V shed 0 bases and J 10 bases; nucleotides not matched to a gene: 13. The CDR3 has 16 residues. Germline lookup yields CDR1 MNHEY and CDR2 SVGAGI.

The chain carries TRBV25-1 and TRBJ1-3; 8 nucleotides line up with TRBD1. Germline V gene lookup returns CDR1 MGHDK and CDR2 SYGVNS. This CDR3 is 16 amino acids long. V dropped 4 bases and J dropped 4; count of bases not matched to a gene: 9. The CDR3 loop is CASSGRQGSGGNTIYF. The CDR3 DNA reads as TGTGCCAGCAGTGGTCGACAGGGGAGTGGAGGAAACACCATATATTTT.

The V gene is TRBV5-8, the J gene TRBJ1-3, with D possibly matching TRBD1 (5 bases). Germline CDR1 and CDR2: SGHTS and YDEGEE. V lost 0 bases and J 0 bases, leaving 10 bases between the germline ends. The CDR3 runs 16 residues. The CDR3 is CASSLGAGISGNTIYF. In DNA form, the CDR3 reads TGTGCCAGCAGCTTGGGGGCAGGGATCTCTGGAAACACCATATATTTT.

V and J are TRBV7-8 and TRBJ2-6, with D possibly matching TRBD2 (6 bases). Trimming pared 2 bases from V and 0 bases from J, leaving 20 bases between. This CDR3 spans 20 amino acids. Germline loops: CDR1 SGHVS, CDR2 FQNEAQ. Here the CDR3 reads CASSLSRLFRENSGANVLTF. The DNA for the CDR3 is TGTGCCAGCAGCTTATCGAGACTCTTCCGGGAGAACTCTGGGGCCAACGTCCTGACTTTC.